This T cell receptor beta chain was recovered during a study of Ad26.COV2.S vaccination and SARS-CoV-2 variants. Study-level background: Once, or twice with 56 days between doses, Ad26.COV2.S was given intramuscularly.

The length of the CDR3 is 15 residues. Trimming took 4 bases from V and 7 from J, leaving 14 bases between them. The V gene's germline CDR1 is KGHSH and CDR2 LQKENI. This clone was observed a single time. No antigen is known for it. The method was immunoSEQ multiplex PCR; TCRdb's version includes in-frame clones alone and lacks a portion of them. The sample has over 400,000 clones; nearly 90% are singletons. Findings and caveats of the study: Placebo recipients and vaccine recipients were similar in non-spike TCR breadth.

The treatment here: about 20 received Ad26.COV2.S at low or high dose, single or two shots; about 5 received placebo; per-sample allocation not given. Vaccine and placebo recipients were sampled on day 63 after the first injection. Built on an Ad26 vector, the vaccine expressed Wuhan-strain SARS-CoV-2 spike. This specimen was peripheral blood, taken in a trial of Ad26.COV2.S vaccine versus placebo. This chain links TRBV18 with TRBJ1-6; weak D call: TRBD1 (5 bases). This clonotype was obtained from a person aged 18 to 65 who received the Ad26.COV2.S COVID-19 vaccine or a placebo. The CDR3 nucleotides are TGTGCCAGCTCACAAACCGGGACGGTAAATTCACCCCTCCACTTT. Protein product: CASSQTGTVNSPLHF.